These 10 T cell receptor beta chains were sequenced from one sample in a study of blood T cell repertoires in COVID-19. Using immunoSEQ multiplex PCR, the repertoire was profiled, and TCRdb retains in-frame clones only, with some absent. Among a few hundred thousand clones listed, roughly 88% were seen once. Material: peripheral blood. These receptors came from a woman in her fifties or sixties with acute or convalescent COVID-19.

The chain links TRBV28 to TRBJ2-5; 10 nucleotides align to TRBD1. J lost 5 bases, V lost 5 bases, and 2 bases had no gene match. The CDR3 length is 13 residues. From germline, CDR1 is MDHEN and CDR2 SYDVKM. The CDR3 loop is CASSQDRGETQYF. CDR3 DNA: TGTGCCAGCAGTCAGGACAGGGGGGAGACCCAGTACTTC.

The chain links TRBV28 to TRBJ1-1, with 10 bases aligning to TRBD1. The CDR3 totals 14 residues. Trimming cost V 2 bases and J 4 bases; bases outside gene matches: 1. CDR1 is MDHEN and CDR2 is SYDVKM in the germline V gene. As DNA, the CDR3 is TGTGCCAGCAGTTTAAGGACAGGGGGCACTGAAGCTTTCTTT. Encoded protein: CASSLRTGGTEAFF.

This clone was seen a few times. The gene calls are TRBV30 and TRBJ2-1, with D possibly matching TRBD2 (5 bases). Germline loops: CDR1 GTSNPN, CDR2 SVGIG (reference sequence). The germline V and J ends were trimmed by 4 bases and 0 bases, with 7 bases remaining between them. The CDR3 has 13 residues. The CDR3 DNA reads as TGTGCCTGGACTGACTACTCCTACAATGAGCAGTTCTTC. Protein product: CAWTDYSYNEQFF. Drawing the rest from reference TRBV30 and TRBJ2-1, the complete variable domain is SQTIHQWPATLVQPVGSPLSLECTVEGTSNPNLYWYRQAAGRGLQLLFYSVGIGQISSEVPQNLSASRPQDRQFILSSKKLLLSDSGFYLCAWTDYSYNEQFFGPGTRLTVL.

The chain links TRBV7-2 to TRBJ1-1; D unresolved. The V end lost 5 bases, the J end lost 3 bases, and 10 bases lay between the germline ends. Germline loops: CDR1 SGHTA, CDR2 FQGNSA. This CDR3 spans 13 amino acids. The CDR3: CASSPDTYTEAFF. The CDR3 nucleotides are TGTGCCAGCAGCCCCGACACCTACACTGAAGCTTTCTTT.

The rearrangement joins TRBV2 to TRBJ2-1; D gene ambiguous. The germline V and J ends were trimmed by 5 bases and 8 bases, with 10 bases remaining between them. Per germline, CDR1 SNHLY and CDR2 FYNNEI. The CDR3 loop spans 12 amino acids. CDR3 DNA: TGTGCCAGCAGTCGAGAACTTTATGAGCAGTTCTTC. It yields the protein CASSRELYEQFF.

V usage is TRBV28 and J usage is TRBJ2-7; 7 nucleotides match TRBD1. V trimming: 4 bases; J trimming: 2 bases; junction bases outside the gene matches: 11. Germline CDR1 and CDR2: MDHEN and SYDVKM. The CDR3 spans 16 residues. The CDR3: CASSSSGVQGTYEQYF. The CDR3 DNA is TGTGCCAGCAGTTCGTCCGGTGTACAGGGGACCTACGAGCAGTACTTC.

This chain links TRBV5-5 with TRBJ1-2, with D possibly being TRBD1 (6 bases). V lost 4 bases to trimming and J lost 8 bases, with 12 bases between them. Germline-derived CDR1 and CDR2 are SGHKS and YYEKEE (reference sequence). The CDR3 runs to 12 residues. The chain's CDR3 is CASSPPGVGYTF. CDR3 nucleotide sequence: TGTGCCAGCAGCCCCCCAGGGGTGGGCTACACCTTC.

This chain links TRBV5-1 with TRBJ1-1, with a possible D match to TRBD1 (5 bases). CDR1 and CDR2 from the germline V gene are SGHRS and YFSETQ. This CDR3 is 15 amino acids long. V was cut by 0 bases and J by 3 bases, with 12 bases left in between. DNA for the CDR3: TGCGCCAGCAGCTTGGCCGGGCAGGGCGACACTGAAGCTTTCTTT. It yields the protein CASSLAGQGDTEAFF.

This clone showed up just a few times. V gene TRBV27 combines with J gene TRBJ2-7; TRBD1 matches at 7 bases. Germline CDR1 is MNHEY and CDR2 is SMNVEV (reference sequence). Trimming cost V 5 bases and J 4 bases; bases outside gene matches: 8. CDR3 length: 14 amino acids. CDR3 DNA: TGTGCCAGCAGTAAATCCCCACAGGGGTACGAGCAGTACTTC. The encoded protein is CASSKSPQGYEQYF.

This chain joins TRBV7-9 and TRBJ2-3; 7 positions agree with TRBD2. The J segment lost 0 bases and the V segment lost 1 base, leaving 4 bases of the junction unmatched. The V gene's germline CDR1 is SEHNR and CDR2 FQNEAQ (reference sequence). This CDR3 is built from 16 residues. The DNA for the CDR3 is TGTGCCAGCAGCTTAGATCGGGGGGTTAGCACAGATACGCAGTATTTT. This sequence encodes CASSLDRGVSTDTQYF. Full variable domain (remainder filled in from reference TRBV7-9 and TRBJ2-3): DTGVSQNPRHKITKRGQNVTFRCDPISEHNRLYWYRQTLGQGPEFLTYFQNEAQLEKSRLLSDRFSAERPKGSFSTLEIQRTEQGDSAMYLCASSLDRGVSTDTQYFGPGTRLTVL.